A single sample is the source of the 21 T cell receptor beta chains below, sequenced in a study of blood T cells in healthy people across ages. A J-beta primer mix and a sample-barcoded 5' primer were used in a second PCR of roughly 7 to 12 cycles. TCRdb fed the 5' RACE reads into MiXCR, producing one record per CDR3 protein. The data contain 700,000 or so distinct CDR3 sequences, approximately 40% of them singletons. Sequenced: blood. Every receptor here comes from an elderly man in good health.

This rearrangement joins TRBV5-1 to TRBJ2-7, with 8 bases identical to TRBD2. With 0 bases clipped from V and 6 bases from J, the junction kept 8 bases outside the gene matches. Germline V gene sequence: CDR1 SGHRS, CDR2 YFSETQ. The CDR3 runs 15 residues. The CDR3 nucleotides read TGCGCCAGCAGCTTGGCTCCGGGACTAGGAGTCGAGCAGTACTTC. It encodes CASSLAPGLGVEQYF.

This chain connects TRBV20-1 to TRBJ2-3; 8 bases fit TRBD2. Germline V gives CDR1 DFQATT, CDR2 SNEGSKA (reference sequence). The CDR3 length is 14 residues. Trimming removed 5 bases from V and 1 base from J; junction bases left unmatched: 5. The CDR3 DNA follows: TGCAGTGCTCGGCGGGGGGCACGCACAGATACGCAGTATTTT. Residues: CSARRGARTDTQYF.

The V and J genes are TRBV3-1 and TRBJ2-3; the match to TRBD1 covers 9 bases. The CDR3 covers 14 residues. CDR1 and CDR2 (germline): LGHDT, YNNKEL (reference sequence). J gave up 5 bases and V 6 bases, and 6 bases lay outside the gene matches. The CDR3 bases are TGTGCCAGCAGGGACAGGGGAATCAGAGATACGCAGTATTTT. This gives the protein CASRDRGIRDTQYF.

This clonotype was recorded a few times. The chain links TRBV10-3 to TRBJ2-5; no definite D call. CDR3 size: 13 residues. Trimming removed 0 bases at V and 5 bases at J, with 7 bases between. Per germline, CDR1 ENHRY and CDR2 SYGVKD. In nucleotides, the CDR3 is TGTGCCATCAGTGAGTCCCAATTGGAGACCCAGTACTTC. Protein product: CAISESQLETQYF.

The chain has TRBV21-1 and TRBJ2-3; the table's D call TRBD2 went unverified against the DNA. TRBV21-1 is given as a pseudogene. The CDR3 contains 17 residues. The CDR3 nucleotides read TGTGCCAGCAGCCCTCGGGTTAGCGGGGGGAGCACAGATACGCAGTATTTT. Amino acids: CASSPRVSGGSTDTQYF.

This clonotype was seen a handful of times. V usage is TRBV27 and J usage is TRBJ2-7; weak D call: TRBD2 (5 bases). Germline CDR1 and CDR2: MNHEY and SMNVEV (reference sequence). Trimming stripped 0 bases from V and 7 bases from J, with 10 bases between. This CDR3 is 13 amino acids long. CDR3 loop: CASSLSAGREQYF. The DNA for the CDR3 is TGTGCCAGCAGTTTATCCGCGGGCCGGGAGCAGTACTTC.

The rearrangement links TRBV4-3 to TRBJ2-2; either TRBD1 or TRBD2 may fit D (5 bases each). The CDR3 sequence is 15 residues long. V gave up 7 bases and J gave up 5 bases, with 17 bases separating them. Germline V CDR1 and CDR2: LGHNA, YSLEER. DNA for the CDR3: TGCGCCAGCAAGATGACAGCTAGCAGGACCGGGGAGCTGTTTTTT. Translated, it gives CASKMTASRTGELFF.

J is TRBJ2-7 and V is TRBV7-2, with D hard to call. The J call is doubtful: the DNA matches TRBJ2-5 better. Germline CDR1 and CDR2: SGHTA and FQGNSA. This CDR3 is 15 amino acids long. The CDR3 here is CASTRVGLSQETQYF. CDR3 bases: TGTGCCAGCACCCGAGTCGGGCTCTCCCAAGAGACCCAGTACTTC.

J is TRBJ2-3 and V is TRBV5-1; 8 bases fit TRBD1. This CDR3 has 14 residues. Germline V gene data show CDR1 as SGHRS and CDR2 as YFSETQ. The junction had 4 bases not matched to a gene; V was cut back by 4 bases and J by 3 bases. The CDR3, as DNA: TGCGCCAGCAGCATCGACAGGGGTACAGATACGCAGTATTTT. Protein product: CASSIDRGTDTQYF. Supplemented by reference TRBV5-1 and TRBJ2-3, the full variable domain reads KAGVTQTPRYLIKTRGQQVTLSCSPISGHRSVSWYQQTPGQGLQFLFEYFSETQRNKGNFPGRFSGRQFSNSRSEMNVSTLELGDSALYLCASSIDRGTDTQYFGPGTRLTVL.

This clonotype turned up a few times. The chain joins TRBV29-1 to TRBJ2-1; D may match TRBD1 or TRBD2 (7 bases each). Germline loops: CDR1 SQVTM, CDR2 ANQGSEA. The length of the CDR3 is 13 residues. V was trimmed by 7 bases and J by 6 bases, leaving 16 bases between them. The CDR3 spells CSAGGGGRNEQFF. Here the CDR3 DNA reads TGCAGCGCCGGGGGAGGGGGCCGCAATGAGCAGTTCTTC.

In its sample, this clonotype was seen a few times. The chain recombines TRBV20-1 with TRBJ2-1, with D possibly being TRBD2 (6 bases). This CDR3 region has 11 residues. Germline V gene data show CDR1 as DFQATT and CDR2 as SNEGSKA (reference sequence). V was shortened by 5 bases and J by 9 bases, with 11 bases between the two germline ends. CDR3 sequence reads: CSAHKRAEQFF. The CDR3 nucleotides are TGCAGTGCTCATAAGCGGGCTGAGCAGTTCTTC.

This clonotype was seen a handful of times. The genes are TRBV6-2 or TRBV6-3 and TRBJ2-5; TRBD2 agrees at 15 bases. CDR3 size: 21 residues. V was clipped by 2 bases and J by 4 bases; unmatched bases: 17. The germline V gene encodes CDR1 MNHEY and CDR2 SVGEGT. As DNA, the CDR3 is TGTGCCAGCAGTTACAGAGGACTAGCGGGGGGGAATCTTCGTCGTCCAGAGACCCAGTACTTC. Residues: CASSYRGLAGGNLRRPETQYF.

A remark on this clonotype: It is likely a read error, because the conserved phenylalanine at the end of the CDR3 is missing. The gene calls are TRBV12-3 or TRBV12-4 and TRBJ2-1, with 10 bases lining up with TRBD2. CDR3 length: 14 amino acids. V shed 7 bases and J 4 bases; nucleotides not matched to a gene: 4. The CDR3, as DNA: TGTGCCAGCATGATGACTAGCGGGTACAATGAGCAGTTCTTA. This encodes CASMMTSGYNEQFL.

With respect to this clonotype: A junction boundary mismatches the germline segment, possibly from a read error. The chain links TRBV7-6 to TRBJ2-5, with a possible D match to TRBD2 (5 bases). The CDR3 covers 15 residues. Germline loops: CDR1 SGHVS, CDR2 FNYEAQ. CDR3 in DNA: TGTACCAGCAGCACATCATACGGGGTCTACGGGACCCAGTACTTC. Amino acids: CTSSTSYGVYGTQYF.

This clonotype has only one observation. This chain joins TRBV4-3 and TRBJ2-7; D gene unclear. CDR1 and CDR2 (germline): LGHNA, YSLEER. The CDR3 consists of 15 residues. Trimming stripped 0 bases from V and 1 base from J, with 10 bases between. CDR3 DNA sequence: TGCGCCAGCAGCCAAGAGGCTGTGATGTCCTACGAGCAGTACTTC. This sequence encodes CASSQEAVMSYEQYF.

Turning to this clonotype: Since a much larger clone is just one base distant, this may be a read error. The rearrangement uses TRBV7-2 and TRBJ2-3; D is undetermined. Between the trimmed V and J ends, which lost 5 bases and 1 base, there was a span of 19 bases. This CDR3 is built from 17 residues. Germline V gene data show CDR1 as SGHTA and CDR2 as FQGNSA. The CDR3 DNA reads TGTGCCAGCAGCACCCCCCTTAGCACCACAGGCACAGATACGCAGTATTTT. Translation gives CASSTPLSTTGTDTQYF. The full variable domain, in which reference TRBV7-2 and TRBJ2-3 provide the parts outside the CDR3, is GAGVSQSPSNKVTEKGKDVELRCDPISGHTALYWYRQSLGQGLEFLIYFQGNSAPDKSGLPSDRFSAERTGGSVSTLTIQRTQQEDSAVYLCASSTPLSTTGTDTQYFGPGTRLTVL.

This clonotype is a singleton in its sample. This sequence joins TRBV24-1 and TRBJ2-5; D remains ambiguous. The CDR3 covers 11 residues. Germline V lookup: CDR1 KGHDR, CDR2 SFDVKD. V was cut by 4 bases and J by 4 bases, with 3 bases left in between. This chain's CDR3 is CATSEGETQYF. For the CDR3, the DNA is TGTGCCACCAGTGAGGGAGAGACCCAGTACTTC.

This clonotype showed up just a few times. The rearrangement uses TRBV7-9 and TRBJ2-7, with D maybe TRBD2 (5 bases). Germline values: CDR1 SEHNR, CDR2 FQNEAQ (reference sequence). Between the trimmed V and J ends, which lost 0 bases and 5 bases, there was a span of 14 bases. The CDR3 loop spans 15 amino acids. CDR3 sequence (DNA): TGTGCCAGCAGCTTAGCTATCGGGGTTGGGAACGAGCAGTACTTC. Translated: CASSLAIGVGNEQYF.

This clonotype was seen only a few times. This chain uses TRBV21-1 with TRBJ1-2. TRBV21-1 is a pseudogene locus. The CDR3 runs to 13 residues. The CDR3 here is CASPQGTQEGYTF. The CDR3 nucleotides read TGTGCCAGCCCTCAAGGAACGCAGGAGGGCTACACCTTC.

Of note for this clonotype: A much larger clone is a single base away; this may be a read error. V usage is TRBV20-1 and J usage is TRBJ1-4; D gene unclear. Germline V gives CDR1 DFQATT, CDR2 SNEGSKA (reference sequence). This CDR3 spans 14 amino acids. V was trimmed by 6 bases and J by 9 bases, leaving 20 bases between them. The DNA of the CDR3 is TGCAGTGCCCAGTTAGGGATGGATGGAAAAAAACTGTTTTTT. Protein: CSAQLGMDGKKLFF.

This chain links TRBV20-1 with TRBJ2-1, with D possibly being TRBD2 (6 bases). The germline V gene has CDR1 DFQATT and CDR2 SNEGSKA (reference sequence). Trimming took off 1 base at V and 5 bases at J, with 12 bases between the two ends. CDR3 length: 14 residues. The CDR3 nucleotides are TGCAGTGCTAGAGCCCAGCGGGTACACAATGAGCAGTTCTTC. Translating it yields CSARAQRVHNEQFF.